Listed below are T cell receptor beta chains from one sample, sequenced in a study of cytomegalovirus exposure and HLA in healthy donors. The table came from immunoSEQ multiplex PCR; TCRdb's copy has only in-frame clones and leaves some out. The table shows about 140,000 clones, with 77% occurring only once. Sample: PBMCs. The receptors derive from a woman aged 50 to 60 in good health and CMV-seronegative. CDR3s include the opening cysteine and the closing phenylalanine or tryptophan. Each record gives: V gene, D gene, clone size, J gene, CDR3 DNA, CDR3 protein. D genes are given only for firm matches. Expanded clones are given a class, and other clones once, few, many or no size at all.

>TRBV5-1|TRBD1|NA|TRBJ2-1
TGCGCCAGCAGCCCGGGACAGGGCATGGGTGAGCAGTTCTTC
CASSPGQGMGEQFF
>TRBV2|TRBD2|few|TRBJ2-1
TGTGCCAGCGCTCCCGGGACTAGTTTCCCGAGTGAGCAGTTCTTC
CASAPGTSFPSEQFF
>TRBV28|TRBD1|NA|TRBJ1-2
TGTGCCAGCAGCTACGGGACAGAAGGCTACACCTTC
CASSYGTEGYTF
>TRBV29-1|NA|NA|TRBJ2-7
TGCAGCGTTGGGACAGCTTACGAGCAGTACTTC
CSVGTAYEQYF
>TRBV5-1|TRBD1|NA|TRBJ1-1
TGCGCCAGCAGCTTCAAGGGGGCGGACACTGAAGCTTTCTTT
CASSFKGADTEAFF
>TRBV7-9|NA|NA|TRBJ2-5
TGTGCCAGCAGCTGGGGGAGGGAGACCCAGTACTTC
CASSWGRETQYF
>TRBV29-1|TRBD2|NA|TRBJ2-5
TGCAGCGCCGGACCCTGGACTAGTCGGGAGACCCAGTACTTC
CSAGPWTSRETQYF
>TRBV11-3|TRBD2|NA|TRBJ2-1
TGTGCCAGCAGCTCACTAGCGGGGGGGTATGAGCAGTTCTTC
CASSSLAGGYEQFF
>TRBV4-3|TRBD1|few|TRBJ1-2
TGCGCCAGCAGCCAAGATAGTGACAGGGTGCATGGCTACACCTTC
CASSQDSDRVHGYTF
>TRBV30|TRBD1|NA|TRBJ1-2
TGTGCCTGGAGTGTAGTAACCGGGACAGGGAGGAACTATGGCTACACCTTC
CAWSVVTGTGRNYGYTF
>TRBV9|NA|NA|TRBJ2-1
TGTGCCAGCAGCGTAGACGGGACACCGAATGAGCAGTTCTTC
CASSVDGTPNEQFF